This TCR beta chain was identified during a study of blood T cells in healthy people across ages. The CDR3 spans 13 residues. V dropped 4 bases and J dropped 4 bases, with 9 bases sitting between them. The germline CDR1 and CDR2 sequences are SGHRS and YFSETQ. Donor samples were obtained from healthy Caucasian individuals from Russia, aged roughly 6 to 95. This clonotype was recorded at least ten times. For the second PCR, which ran for about 7 to 11 cycles, a sample-barcoded 5' primer and a J-beta primer mix were used. MiXCR, applied by TCRdb to the 5' RACE reads, yields one record per CDR3 protein. The profile shows under 1,000,000 distinct CDR3 sequences, about 46% of them singletons.

The TCR was taken from a man of 80 years or more in good health. The V and J genes are TRBV5-1 and TRBJ1-5; tentatively, D is TRBD1 (5 bases). Source material: blood. The CDR3 DNA is TGCGCCAGCAGCGGGGGACCAAATCAGCCCCAGCATTTT. This codes for CASSGGPNQPQHF.